This is a list of T cell receptor beta chains from one sample in a study of CD8+ T cells in alopecia areata. TCRdb keeps only in-frame clones here, not all; method: immunoSEQ multiplex PCR. The sample has 140,000 to 150,000 clones, roughly 54% seen once. Sequenced here: CD8+ T cells sorted from blood, sampled at week 4, from a patient treated with tofacitinib. These receptors originate from a human donor with alopecia areata. CDR3s include the opening cysteine and the closing phenylalanine or tryptophan. The D gene is left open where the match is weak. Clone size is shown for a subset of rows, as once, few, many or a class of expanded clone.

cdr3_length	v_call	j_call	clone_size	d_call	cdr3_nt	cdr3_aa
15	TRBV5-1	TRBJ2-2	NA	NA	TGCGCCAGCAGCTTGATGGTAGGGGCCACCGGGGAGCTGTTTTTT	CASSLMVGATGELFF
15	TRBV13	TRBJ2-7	NA	TRBD1	TGTGCCAGCAGCTCAGCCGGGACAGGGGAATACGAGCAGTACTTC	CASSSAGTGEYEQYF
15	TRBV21-1	TRBJ2-3	few	NA	TGTGCCAGCAGCAATAGCGGGGGGACCACAGATACGCAGTATTTT	CASSNSGGTTDTQYF
14	TRBV13	TRBJ2-7	few	NA	TGTGCCAGCAGCTTAGATTCCTCCGGGTACGAGCAGTACTTC	CASSLDSSGYEQYF
18	TRBV9	TRBJ1-2	once	TRBD1	TGTGCCAGCAGCGTAGCTACGGGACAGGACCCCTTTTACTATGGCTACACCTTC	CASSVATGQDPFYYGYTF
16	TRBV9	TRBJ2-6	NA	NA	TGTGCCAGCAGCATCAACCACAGCTCGGGGGCCAACGTCCTGACTTTC	CASSINHSSGANVLTF
12	TRBV5-1	TRBJ1-1	few	TRBD1	TGCGCCAGCAGCTCCGGACAGGGGGGCGCTTTCTTT	CASSSGQGGAFF
14	TRBV9	TRBJ1-5	NA	NA	TGTGCCAGCAGCGTGGGAGCGGGCAATCAGCCCCAGCATTTT	CASSVGAGNQPQHF
15	TRBV6-1	TRBJ1-1	few	TRBD1	TGTGCCAGCAGGGAGAGCCTAGTATACAGGGGAGAAGCTTTCTTT	CASRESLVYRGEAFF
15	TRBV5-4	TRBJ1-1	NA	NA	TGTGCCAGCAGCTTGGGTGATTCAATGAACACTGAAGCTTTCTTT	CASSLGDSMNTEAFF
14	TRBV6-5	TRBJ2-5	NA	NA	TGTGCCAGCAGTTACTCGGCAAGGCGAGAGACCCAGTACTTC	CASSYSARRETQYF
14	TRBV2	TRBJ2-2	NA	NA	TGTGCCAGCTCCACCACAGAGAACACCGGGGAGCTGTTTTTT	CASSTTENTGELFF
14	TRBV29-1	TRBJ2-5	few	NA	TGCAGCGTTGAGGAAGGGACACTTCAAGAGACCCAGTACTTC	CSVEEGTLQETQYF
13	TRBV27	TRBJ1-1	NA	NA	TGTGCCAGCAGTTTAAACCTGAACACTGAAGCTTTCTTT	CASSLNLNTEAFF
14	TRBV6-5	TRBJ1-2	NA	NA	TGTGCCAGCAGTTACGGCCAGGGAGCCTATGGCTACACCTTC	CASSYGQGAYGYTF
16	TRBV10-3	TRBJ1-4	medium-sized	TRBD1	TGTGCCATCAGCCTCGGGACAGGGGTTGGGGATGAAAAACTGTTTTTT	CAISLGTGVGDEKLFF
13	TRBV7-8	TRBJ2-6	NA	NA	TGTGCCAGCAGCTTAGGTGGCGCCAACGTCCTGACTTTC	CASSLGGANVLTF
14	TRBV7-2	TRBJ1-1	NA	NA	TGTGCCAGCAACCCCAGGGAAGGTTTCGCTGAAGCTTTCTTT	CASNPREGFAEAFF
16	TRBV27	TRBJ2-3	NA	TRBD2	TGTGCCAGCAGTTTCCTGACTAGCGGGGGATCAGATACGCAGTATTTT	CASSFLTSGGSDTQYF
16	TRBV9	TRBJ2-6	NA	NA	TGTGCCAGCAGCGGGACCCCCCTCTCTGGGGCCAACGTCCTGACTTTC	CASSGTPLSGANVLTF
15	TRBV2	TRBJ1-5	NA	TRBD1	TGTGCCAGCGGCTACCGAACAGGGGAGTATCAGCCCCAGCATTTT	CASGYRTGEYQPQHF
14	TRBV6-5	TRBJ1-1	NA	NA	TGTGCCAGCAGTTACTCGGAAGGGAACACTGAAGCTTTCTTT	CASSYSEGNTEAFF
14	TRBV29-1	TRBJ1-3	few	NA	TGCAGCGTTGTTGGTGACCCCTCTGGAAACACCATATATTTT	CSVVGDPSGNTIYF
15	TRBV5-6	TRBJ2-5	once	NA	TGTGCCAGCAGCTTGGGCGACACAACTCAAGAGACCCAGTACTTC	CASSLGDTTQETQYF